The present TCR beta chain was sequenced within a study of PD-1 blockade in mismatch repair-deficient tumors. Study-wide context: Patients had approximately 12 mismatch repair-deficient cancer types, all previously treated and progressing. Overall study findings and caveats: Tumor-resident clones, often absent from pretreatment blood, expanded after pembrolizumab and then contracted.

This clone occurred a few times. No antigen is known for it. PCR or immunohistochemistry showed mismatch repair deficiency in every enrolled patient. A few pembrolizumab responders had their TCRs sequenced. Trimming removed 5 bases from V and 2 bases from J; junction bases left unmatched: 6. The CDR3 is 14 residues long. Germline loops: CDR1 LNHDA, CDR2 SQIVND (reference sequence). Sequencing used immunoSEQ multiplex PCR; TCRdb keeps in-frame clones, though not all of them. The sample lists 25,000 to 30,000 clones; approximately 88% were seen once. The chain couples TRBV19 to TRBJ2-7, with TRBD2 matching over 7 bases. The sample consisted of PBMCs, taken before pembrolizumab treatment. The receptor was derived from an adult with mismatch repair-deficient cancer. CDR3: CASSPPGGTYEQYF. The CDR3 nucleotides read TGTGCCAGTAGTCCCCCGGGGGGTACCTACGAGCAGTACTTC.